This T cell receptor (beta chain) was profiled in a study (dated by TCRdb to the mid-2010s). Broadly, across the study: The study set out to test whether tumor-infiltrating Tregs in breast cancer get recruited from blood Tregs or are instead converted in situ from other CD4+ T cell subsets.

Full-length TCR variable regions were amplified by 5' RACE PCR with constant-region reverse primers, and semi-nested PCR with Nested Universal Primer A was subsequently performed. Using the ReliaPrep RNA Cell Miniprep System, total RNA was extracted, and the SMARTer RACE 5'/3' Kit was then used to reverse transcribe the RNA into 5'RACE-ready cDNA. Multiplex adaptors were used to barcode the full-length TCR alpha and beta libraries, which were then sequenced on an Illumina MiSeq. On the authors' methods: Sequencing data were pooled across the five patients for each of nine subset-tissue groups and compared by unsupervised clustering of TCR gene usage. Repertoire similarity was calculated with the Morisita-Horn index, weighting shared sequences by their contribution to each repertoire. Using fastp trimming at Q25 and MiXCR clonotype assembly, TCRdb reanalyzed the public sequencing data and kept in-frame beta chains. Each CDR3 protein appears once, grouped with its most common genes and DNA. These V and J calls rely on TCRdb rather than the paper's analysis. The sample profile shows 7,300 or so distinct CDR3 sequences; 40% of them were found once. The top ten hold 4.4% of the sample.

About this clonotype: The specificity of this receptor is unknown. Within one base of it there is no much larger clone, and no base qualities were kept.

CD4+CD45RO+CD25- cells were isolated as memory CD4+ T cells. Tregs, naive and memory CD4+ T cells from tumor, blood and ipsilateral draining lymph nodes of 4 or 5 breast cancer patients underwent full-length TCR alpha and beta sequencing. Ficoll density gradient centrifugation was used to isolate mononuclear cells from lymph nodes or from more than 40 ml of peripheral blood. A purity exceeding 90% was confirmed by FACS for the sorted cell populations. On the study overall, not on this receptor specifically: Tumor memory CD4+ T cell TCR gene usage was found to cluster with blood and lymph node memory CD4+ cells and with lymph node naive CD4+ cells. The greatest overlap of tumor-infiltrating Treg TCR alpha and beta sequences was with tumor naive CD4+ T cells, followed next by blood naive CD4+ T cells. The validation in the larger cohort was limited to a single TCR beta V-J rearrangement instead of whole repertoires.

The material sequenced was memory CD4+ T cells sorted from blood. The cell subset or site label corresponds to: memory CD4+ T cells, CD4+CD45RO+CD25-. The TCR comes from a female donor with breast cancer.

The CDR3 protein: CASSLEGGYNNEQFF. The DNA is TGTGCCAGCAGCTTAGAGGGAGGGTATAACAATGAGCAGTTCTTC. The rearrangement joined TRBV11-2 to TRBJ2-1, with 7 bases in between that match TRBD2. The CDR1 and CDR2 encoded by the germline V gene are SGHAT and FQNNGV. The junction shows trimming of 0 bases on V and 5 bases on J, and the gene matches do not reach 4 bases of it. CDR3 length: 15 amino acids, cysteine to phenylalanine. The kept DNA is CDR3 alone, 45 bases in frame from the first base.